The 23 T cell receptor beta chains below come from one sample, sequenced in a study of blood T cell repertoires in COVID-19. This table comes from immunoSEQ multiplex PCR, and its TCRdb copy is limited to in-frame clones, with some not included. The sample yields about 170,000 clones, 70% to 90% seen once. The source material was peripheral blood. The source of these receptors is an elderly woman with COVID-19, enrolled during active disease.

CDR3 loop: CASSPGGGSGTEAFF. CDR3 nucleotide sequence: TGTGCCAGCAGCCCCGGCGGGGGTTCCGGCACTGAAGCTTTCTTT. The chain uses TRBV7-3 and TRBJ1-1, with D possibly TRBD1 on 5 matching bases. The CDR3 length is 15 residues. Germline loops: CDR1 SGHTA, CDR2 FQGTGA. Trimming removed 5 bases at V and 4 bases at J, with 17 bases between.

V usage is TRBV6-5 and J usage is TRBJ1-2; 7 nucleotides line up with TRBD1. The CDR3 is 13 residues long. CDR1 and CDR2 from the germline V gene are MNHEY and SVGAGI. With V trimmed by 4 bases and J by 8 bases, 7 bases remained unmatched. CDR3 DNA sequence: TGTGCCAGCAGTTTAGACAGGGTCTACGGCTACACCTTC. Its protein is CASSLDRVYGYTF.

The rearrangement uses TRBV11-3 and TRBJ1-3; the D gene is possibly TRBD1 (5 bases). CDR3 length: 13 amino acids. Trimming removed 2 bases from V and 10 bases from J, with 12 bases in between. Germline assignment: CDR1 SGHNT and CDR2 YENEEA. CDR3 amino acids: CASSLHPGGTIYF. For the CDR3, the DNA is TGTGCCAGCAGCTTACACCCGGGGGGGACCATATATTTT.

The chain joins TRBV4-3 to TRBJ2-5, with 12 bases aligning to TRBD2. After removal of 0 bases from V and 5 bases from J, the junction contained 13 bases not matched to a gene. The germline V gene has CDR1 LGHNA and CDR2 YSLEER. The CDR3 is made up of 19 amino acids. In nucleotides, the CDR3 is TGCGCCAGCAGCCAAGATTTCCTAGCGGGAGGGCCAGGTCGGGAGACCCAGTACTTC. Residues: CASSQDFLAGGPGRETQYF.

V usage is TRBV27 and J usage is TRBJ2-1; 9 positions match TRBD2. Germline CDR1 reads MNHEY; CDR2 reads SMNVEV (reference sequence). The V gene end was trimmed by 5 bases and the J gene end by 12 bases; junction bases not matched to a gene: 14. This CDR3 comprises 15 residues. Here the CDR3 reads CASSPFPSSGIGQFF. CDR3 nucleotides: TGTGCCAGCAGTCCCTTTCCATCTAGCGGGATTGGGCAGTTCTTC.

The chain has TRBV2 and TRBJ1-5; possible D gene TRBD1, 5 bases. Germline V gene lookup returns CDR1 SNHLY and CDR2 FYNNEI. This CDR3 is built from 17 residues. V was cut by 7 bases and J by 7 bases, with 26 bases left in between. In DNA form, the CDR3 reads TGTGCCAGCACCCCCAACCCCTCAGGGTACCCCGGCCAGCCCCAGCATTTT. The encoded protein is CASTPNPSGYPGQPQHF.

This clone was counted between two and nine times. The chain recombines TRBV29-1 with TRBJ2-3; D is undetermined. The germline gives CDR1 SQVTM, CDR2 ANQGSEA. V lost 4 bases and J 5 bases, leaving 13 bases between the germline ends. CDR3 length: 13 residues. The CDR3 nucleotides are TGCAGCGTTGCCCCCTACCTACTAGATACGCAGTATTTT. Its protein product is CSVAPYLLDTQYF.

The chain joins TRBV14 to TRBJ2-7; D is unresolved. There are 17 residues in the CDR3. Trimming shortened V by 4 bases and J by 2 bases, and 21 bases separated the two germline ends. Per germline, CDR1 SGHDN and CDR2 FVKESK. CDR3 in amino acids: CASSPPRRRGEPYEQYF. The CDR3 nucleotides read TGTGCCAGCAGCCCGCCGAGGAGACGAGGAGAACCCTACGAGCAGTACTTC.

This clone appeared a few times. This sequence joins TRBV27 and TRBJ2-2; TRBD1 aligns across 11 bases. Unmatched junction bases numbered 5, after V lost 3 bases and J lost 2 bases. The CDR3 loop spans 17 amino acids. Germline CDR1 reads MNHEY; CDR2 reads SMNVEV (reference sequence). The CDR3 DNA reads TGTGCCAGCAGTTTCATTGGGACAGGGGGTAACACCGGGGAGCTGTTTTTT. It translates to CASSFIGTGGNTGELFF.

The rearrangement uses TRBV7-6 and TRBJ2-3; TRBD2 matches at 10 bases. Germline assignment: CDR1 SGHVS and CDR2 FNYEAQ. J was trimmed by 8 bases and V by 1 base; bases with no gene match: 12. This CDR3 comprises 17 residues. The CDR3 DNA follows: TGTGCCAGCAGCTTAGGAAAGCGGGAGGGCCCATTGGGTACGCAGTATTTT. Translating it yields CASSLGKREGPLGTQYF.

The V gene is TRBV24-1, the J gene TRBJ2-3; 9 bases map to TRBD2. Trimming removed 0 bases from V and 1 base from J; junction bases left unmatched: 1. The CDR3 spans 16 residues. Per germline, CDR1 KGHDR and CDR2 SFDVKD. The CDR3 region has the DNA TGTGCCACCAGTGATTTGGTAGCGGGAGGCACAGATACGCAGTATTTT. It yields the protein CATSDLVAGGTDTQYF.

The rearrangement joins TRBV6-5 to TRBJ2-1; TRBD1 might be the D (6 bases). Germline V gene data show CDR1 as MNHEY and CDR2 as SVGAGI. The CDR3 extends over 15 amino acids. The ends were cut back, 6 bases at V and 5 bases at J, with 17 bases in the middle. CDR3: CASRTDRNPNNEQFF. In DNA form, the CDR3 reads TGTGCCAGCAGAACAGACAGGAACCCTAACAATGAGCAGTTCTTC.

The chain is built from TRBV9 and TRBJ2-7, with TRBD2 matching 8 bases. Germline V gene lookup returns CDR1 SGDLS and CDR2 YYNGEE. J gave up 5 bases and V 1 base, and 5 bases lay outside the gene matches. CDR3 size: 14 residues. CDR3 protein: CASSVTELADEQYF. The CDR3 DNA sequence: TGTGCCAGCAGCGTAACCGAACTAGCGGACGAGCAGTACTTC. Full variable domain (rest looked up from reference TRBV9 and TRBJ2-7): DSGVTQTPKHLITATGQRVTLRCSPRSGDLSVYWYQQSLDQGLQFLIQYYNGEERAKGNILERFSAQQFPDLHSELNLSSLELGDSALYFCASSVTELADEQYFGPGTRLTVT.

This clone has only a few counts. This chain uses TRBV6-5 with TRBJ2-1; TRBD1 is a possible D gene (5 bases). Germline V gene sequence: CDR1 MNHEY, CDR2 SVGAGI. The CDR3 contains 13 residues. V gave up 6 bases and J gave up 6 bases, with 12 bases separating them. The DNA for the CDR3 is TGTGCCAGCAGCCCCGTCCAGGGCAATGAGCAGTTCTTC. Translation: CASSPVQGNEQFF.

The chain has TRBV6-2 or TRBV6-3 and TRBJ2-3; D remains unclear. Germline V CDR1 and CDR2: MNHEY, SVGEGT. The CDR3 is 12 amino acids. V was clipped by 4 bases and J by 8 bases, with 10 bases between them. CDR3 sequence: CASSSSPGTQYF. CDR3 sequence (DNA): TGTGCCAGCAGTTCCTCCCCGGGTACGCAGTATTTT.

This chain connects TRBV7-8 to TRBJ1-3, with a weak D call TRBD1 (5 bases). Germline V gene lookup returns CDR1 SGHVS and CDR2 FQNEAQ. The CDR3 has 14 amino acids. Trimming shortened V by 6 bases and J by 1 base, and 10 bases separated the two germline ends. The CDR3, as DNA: TGTGCCAGCAGGAAAGGGGCTTCTGGAAACACCATATATTTT. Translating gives CASRKGASGNTIYF.

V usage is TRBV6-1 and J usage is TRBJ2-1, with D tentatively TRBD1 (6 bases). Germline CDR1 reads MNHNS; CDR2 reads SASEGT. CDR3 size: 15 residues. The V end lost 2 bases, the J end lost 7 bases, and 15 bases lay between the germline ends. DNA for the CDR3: TGTGCCAGCAGTGAATATACCGGGACAACAAATGAGCAGTTCTTC. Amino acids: CASSEYTGTTNEQFF.

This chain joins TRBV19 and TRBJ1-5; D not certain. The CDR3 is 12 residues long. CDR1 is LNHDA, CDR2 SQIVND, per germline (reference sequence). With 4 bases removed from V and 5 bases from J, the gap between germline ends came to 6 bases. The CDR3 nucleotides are TGTGCCAGTAGTAACAATTATCAGCCCCAGCATTTT. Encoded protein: CASSNNYQPQHF.

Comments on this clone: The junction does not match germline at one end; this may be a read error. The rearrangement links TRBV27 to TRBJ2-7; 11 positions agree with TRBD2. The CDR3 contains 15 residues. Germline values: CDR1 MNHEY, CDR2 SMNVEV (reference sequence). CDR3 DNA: TGTGCCAGCAGTGTATCAAGACTAGCGGGAAACGAGCAGTACTTC. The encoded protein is CASSVSRLAGNEQYF.

The CDR3 is CASSLGTVQETQYF. The CDR3 bases are TGTGCCAGCTCTTTAGGGACAGTCCAAGAGACCCAGTACTTC. V gene TRBV18 combines with J gene TRBJ2-5; TRBD1 matches 7 bases. Germline assignment: CDR1 KGHSH and CDR2 LQKENI. CDR3 size: 14 residues. V was clipped by 6 bases and J by 1 base; unmatched bases: 5. Supplemented by reference TRBV18 and TRBJ2-5, the full variable domain reads NAGVMQNPRHLVRRRGQEARLRCSPMKGHSHVYWYRQLPEEGLKFMVYLQKENIIDESGMPKERFSAEFPKEGPSILRIQQVVRGDSAAYFCASSLGTVQETQYFGPGTRLLVL.

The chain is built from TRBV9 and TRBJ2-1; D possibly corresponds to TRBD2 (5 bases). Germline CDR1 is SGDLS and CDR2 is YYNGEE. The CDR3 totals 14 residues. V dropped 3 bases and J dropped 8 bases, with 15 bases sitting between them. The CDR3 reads CASSAPSGRDEQFF. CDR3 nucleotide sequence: TGTGCCAGCAGCGCCCCAAGCGGTAGAGATGAGCAGTTCTTC. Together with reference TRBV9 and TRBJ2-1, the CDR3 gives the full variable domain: DSGVTQTPKHLITATGQRVTLRCSPRSGDLSVYWYQQSLDQGLQFLIQYYNGEERAKGNILERFSAQQFPDLHSELNLSSLELGDSALYFCASSAPSGRDEQFFGPGTRLTVL.

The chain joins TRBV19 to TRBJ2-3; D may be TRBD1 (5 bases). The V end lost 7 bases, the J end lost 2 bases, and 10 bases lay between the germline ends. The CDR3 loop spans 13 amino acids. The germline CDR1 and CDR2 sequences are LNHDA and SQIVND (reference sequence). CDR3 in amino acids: CASMPGHTDTQYF. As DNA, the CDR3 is TGTGCCAGTATGCCAGGGCACACAGATACGCAGTATTTT.

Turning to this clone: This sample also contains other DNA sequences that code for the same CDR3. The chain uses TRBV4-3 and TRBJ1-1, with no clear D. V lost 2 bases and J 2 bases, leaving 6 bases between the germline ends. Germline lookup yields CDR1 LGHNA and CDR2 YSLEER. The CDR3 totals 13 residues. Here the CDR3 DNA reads TGCGCCAGCAGCCAAACTACTAACACTGAAGCTTTCTTT. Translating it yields CASSQTTNTEAFF.